This T cell receptor (beta chain) was sequenced for a study of glioma-infiltrating T cells after dendritic cell vaccination. Study summary: Patients had newly diagnosed or recurrent glioblastoma and received dendritic cell vaccines. Autologous tumor lysate-pulsed dendritic cell vaccination was given between about 2003 and 2013. Study outcomes and limitations: Higher TCR clonality did not directly relate to longer survival.

Time point indicated: after dendritic cell vaccination, including at tumor progression/relapse. PBMC were collected before vaccination, two weeks after the third vaccination, and at progression. V gave up 5 bases and J gave up 0 bases, with 11 bases separating them. The CDR3 contains 15 residues. Germline CDR1 and CDR2: SEHNR and FQNEAQ (reference sequence). Assay: immunoSEQ multiplex PCR; the TCRdb copy retains only in-frame clones and omits some. The table records roughly 56,000 clones, 70% to 90% of them present only once. As to this clone: Its target is not known.

The sample here was blood, taken after dendritic cell vaccination. The chain employs TRBV7-9 and TRBJ1-3; D is perhaps TRBD1 (5 bases). This TCR was recovered from a human donor with glioblastoma. The CDR3 sequence is CASSIDSSSGNTIYF. DNA of the CDR3: TGTGCCAGCAGCATTGACAGTTCCTCTGGAAACACCATATATTTT.